This entry lists 9 T cell receptor beta chains sequenced from one sample in a study of T cells in Graves' hyperthyroidism and ophthalmopathy. Amplification of TCR beta CDR3 regions was performed using RNA transcripts as template. HTBI primers were used for first-round RT-PCR of the TCR CDR3. MiXCR, applied by TCRdb to the multiplex PCR reads, yields one record per CDR3 protein. Among about 250,000 distinct CDR3 sequences listed, around 20% were seen once. The specimen sequenced was blood. Source of these receptors: a man younger than 45 with Graves' ophthalmopathy.

This clonotype has a handful of counts. V gene TRBV5-6 combines with J gene TRBJ2-6, with D possibly TRBD1 on 7 matching bases. V was pared by 4 bases and J by 2 bases, with 13 bases between. The CDR3 has 16 amino acids. CDR1 and CDR2 (germline): SGHDT, YYEEEE. This CDR3 is CASSPGRGAGANVLTF. CDR3 sequence (DNA): TGTGCCAGCAGCCCTGGCAGGGGGGCTGGGGCCAACGTCCTGACTTTC.

This clonotype turned up a few times. V usage is TRBV7-8 and J usage is TRBJ2-1; D possibly uses TRBD1 or TRBD2 (6 bases each). The V gene lost 5 bases and the J gene lost 9 bases, with 20 bases spanning the gap. The germline gives CDR1 SGHVS, CDR2 FQNEAQ. The CDR3 has 15 amino acids. The CDR3 DNA reads TGTGCCAGCAGCCTATCACCTGGGGGGCGAACTGAGCAGTTCTTC. As protein: CASSLSPGGRTEQFF.

This clonotype was detected only a few times. This rearrangement joins TRBV7-8 to TRBJ1-2, with D uncertain. Germline V CDR1 and CDR2: SGHVS, FQNEAQ. CDR3 length: 15 residues. Trimming removed 1 base from V and 2 bases from J, with 11 bases in between. CDR3 sequence: CASSLVLGSNYGYTF. For the CDR3, the DNA is TGTGCCAGCAGCTTAGTACTGGGATCCAACTATGGCTACACCTTC.

Ten or more counts support this clonotype. This chain joins TRBV11-3 and TRBJ2-3, with D possibly being TRBD1 or TRBD2 (6 bases each). The CDR3 consists of 16 residues. Germline V gives CDR1 SGHNT, CDR2 YENEEA. V was clipped by 6 bases and J by 6 bases, with 22 bases between them. The CDR3 loop reads CASRAGGWLRRDTQYF. As DNA, the CDR3 is TGTGCCAGCAGGGCCGGGGGCTGGCTGCGACGCGATACGCAGTATTTT.

At least ten counts were recorded for this clonotype. This chain connects TRBV6-1 to TRBJ1-1, with D perhaps matching TRBD1 (6 bases). This CDR3 comprises 15 residues. From germline, CDR1 is MNHNS and CDR2 SASEGT. V was pared by 5 bases and J by 1 base, with 14 bases between. This CDR3 reads CASSLRWTANTEAFF. The CDR3 DNA sequence: TGTGCCAGCAGTCTAAGGTGGACAGCGAACACTGAAGCTTTCTTT.

This chain uses TRBV29-1 with TRBJ2-2; tentatively, D is TRBD1 (6 bases). The V gene lost 4 bases and the J gene lost 2 bases, with 11 bases spanning the gap. Germline CDR1 reads SQVTM; CDR2 reads ANQGSEA. This CDR3 comprises 14 residues. The CDR3 DNA follows: TGCAGCGTTGTGGGGGCGTCTAACACCGGGGAGCTGTTTTTT. It translates to CSVVGASNTGELFF.

The CDR3 DNA follows: TGTGCCAGCAGCCCTGGGATAGCGAGCAATGAGCAGTTCTTC. It specifies CASSPGIASNEQFF. The chain uses TRBV6-1 and TRBJ2-1; D possibly corresponds to TRBD2 (5 bases). The germline V gene encodes CDR1 MNHNS and CDR2 SASEGT. The length of the CDR3 is 14 residues. Trimming took 6 bases from V and 6 from J, leaving 15 bases between them.

Only one count was recorded for this clonotype. The J gene is TRBJ2-1, the V gene TRBV29-1, with D possibly being TRBD2 (5 bases). This CDR3 has 14 amino acids. Looked up from germline, CDR1 is SQVTM and CDR2 is ANQGSEA. V lost 2 bases, J lost 5 bases, and 13 bases lay in between. The CDR3 loop is CSVEIGWRDNEQFF. DNA for the CDR3: TGCAGCGTTGAAATTGGGTGGCGGGACAATGAGCAGTTCTTC.

CDR3: CASSQQASSGEQFF. CDR3 sequence (DNA): TGTGCCAGCAGCCAGCAGGCTAGCTCGGGTGAGCAGTTCTTC. The chain recombines TRBV14 with TRBJ2-1; weak D call: TRBD2 (5 bases). Germline assignment: CDR1 SGHDN and CDR2 FVKESK. This CDR3 spans 14 amino acids. Trimming shortened V by 3 bases and J by 9 bases, and 15 bases separated the two germline ends. Full variable domain (remainder filled in from reference TRBV14 and TRBJ2-1): EAGVTQFPSHSVIEKGQTVTLRCDPISGHDNLYWYRRVMGKEIKFLLHFVKESKQDESGMPNNRFLAERTGGTYSTLKVQPAELEDSGVYFCASSQQASSGEQFFGPGTRLTVL.